This T cell receptor beta chain appears in the sequencing data of a study of T cell repertoires in cytomegalovirus infection. The study's findings and limits: It was HLA-C-restricted CMV-specific TCR beta clonotypes that dominated the response ex vivo.

The J segment lost 3 bases and the V segment lost 3 bases, leaving 5 bases of the junction unmatched. The CDR3 is 15 residues long. CDR1 LNHDA and CDR2 SQIVND come from the germline V gene (reference sequence). This clonotype was seen more than once but under ten times. What it recognizes is unknown. TCRdb processed the reads anew with MiXCR; each CDR3 protein has one entry. Of about 450,000 distinct CDR3 sequences in the sample, under 40% are singletons; the top ten hold approximately 15%. The sequencing input was PBMCs. The sequence was obtained from a human donor in good health (CMV status not recorded). Some clones in this sample may be carry-over from other donors' samples. The rearrangement uses TRBV19 and TRBJ2-1; 7 nucleotides align to TRBD2. The CDR3 DNA reads TGTGCCAGTAGTATTGGGCTAGCGGACTACAATGAGCAGTTCTTC. It yields the protein CASSIGLADYNEQFF.